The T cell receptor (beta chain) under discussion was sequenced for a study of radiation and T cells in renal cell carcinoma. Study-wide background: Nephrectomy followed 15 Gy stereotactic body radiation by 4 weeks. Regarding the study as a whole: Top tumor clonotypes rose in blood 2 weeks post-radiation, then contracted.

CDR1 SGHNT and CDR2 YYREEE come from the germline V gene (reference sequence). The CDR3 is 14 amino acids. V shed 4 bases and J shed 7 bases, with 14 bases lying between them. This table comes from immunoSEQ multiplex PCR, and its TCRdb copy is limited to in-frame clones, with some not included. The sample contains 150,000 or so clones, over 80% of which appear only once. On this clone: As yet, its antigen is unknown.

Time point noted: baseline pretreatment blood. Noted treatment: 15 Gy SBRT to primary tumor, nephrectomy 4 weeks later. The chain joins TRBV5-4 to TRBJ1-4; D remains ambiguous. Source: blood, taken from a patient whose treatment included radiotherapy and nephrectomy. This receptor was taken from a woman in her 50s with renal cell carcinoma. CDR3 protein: CASSPGGQIEKLFF. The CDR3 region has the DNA TGTGCCAGCAGCCCGGGTGGTCAGATTGAAAAACTGTTTTTT.